A selection of T cell receptor beta chains follows, all from one sample in a study of cytomegalovirus exposure and HLA in healthy donors. The assay was immunoSEQ multiplex PCR, and TCRdb's table has in-frame clones only and misses some. The table has 130,000 or so clones, roughly 8.3% seen once. Material for sequencing was PBMCs. All receptors derive from a man between 35 and 55 years old in good health and CMV-seronegative. The CDR3 runs from the conserved cysteine through the conserved F or W. The D gene is left open where the match is weak. A clone size is listed for some rows: how often the clone was seen (once, few, many), or a class if it is expanded.

D,size,V,J,DNA,CDR3
NA,few,TRBV9,TRBJ1-1,TGTGCCAGCAGCGTAGAGGCAGGGTGGGGGAACACTGAAGCTTTCTTT,CASSVEAGWGNTEAFF
NA,few,TRBV25-1,TRBJ2-3,TGTGCCAGCAGTGGTCCCTCTTCTACGCAGTATTTT,CASSGPSSTQYF
TRBD2,NA,TRBV4-1,TRBJ2-5,TGCGCCAGCAGCCACCTAGCGGGGCTACAAGAGACCCAGTACTTC,CASSHLAGLQETQYF
NA,few,TRBV18,TRBJ1-1,TGTGCCAGTGTACCAGGGGATCGCACTGAAGCTTTCTTT,CASVPGDRTEAFF
NA,NA,TRBV20-1,TRBJ1-2,TGCAGTGGTTTAGATGGCTACACCTTC,CSGLDGYTF
NA,few,TRBV7-9,TRBJ2-3,TGTGCCAGCAGGCAGGGGACAGATACGCAGTATTTT,CASRQGTDTQYF
TRBD1,few,TRBV7-2,TRBJ1-1,TGTGCCAGCAGCCCTGGACAGGGGCCCACTGAAGCTTTCTTT,CASSPGQGPTEAFF
TRBD1,NA,TRBV19,TRBJ1-3,TGTGCCAGTAAAAACAGGGGGCTAGGAAACACCATATATTTT,CASKNRGLGNTIYF
TRBD1,NA,TRBV7-9,TRBJ1-2,TGTGCCAGCAGCTGGGACAGGGCCAATGGCTACACCTTC,CASSWDRANGYTF
TRBD2,NA,TRBV7-9,TRBJ2-7,TGTGCCAGCAGCTCTCAGACTAGCGCCTACTCCTACGAGCAGTACTTC,CASSSQTSAYSYEQYF
TRBD1,NA,TRBV7-9,TRBJ2-5,TGTGCCAGCAGCTTTTTCTCAGGGGGCGCGAAAGAGACCCAGTACTTC,CASSFFSGGAKETQYF
TRBD2,medium-sized,TRBV6-4,TRBJ2-3,TGTGCCAGCAGTGACTCTAGCGGGGGGGCCACAGATACGCAGTATTTT,CASSDSSGGATDTQYF
TRBD1,few,TRBV6-6,TRBJ2-7,TGTGCCAGCAGTTACCCATCCCTCGACAGGGGAAAGTACTTC,CASSYPSLDRGKYF
TRBD1,NA,TRBV2,TRBJ1-5,TGTGCCAGCACCGGACAGGGGAATCAGCCCCAGCATTTT,CASTGQGNQPQHF
TRBD1,NA,TRBV6-5,TRBJ2-2,TGTGCCAGTGCGGGGACAGGGGACACCGGGGAGCTGTTTTTT,CASAGTGDTGELFF
NA,NA,TRBV29-1,TRBJ1-2,TGCAGCGTTGACCTGGGAGGCTATGGCTACACCTTC,CSVDLGGYGYTF
TRBD2,few,TRBV5-1,TRBJ2-1,TGCGCCAGCAGCTTCGAGCGGGGCAGCTCCTACAATGAGCAGTTCTTC,CASSFERGSSYNEQFF
NA,few,TRBV5-6,TRBJ2-3,TGTGCCAGCAGCTTGCAGGGACTTTACACAGATACGCAGTATTTT,CASSLQGLYTDTQYF
NA,NA,TRBV6-1,TRBJ2-7,TGTGCCAGCAGTGAAGCTTTTGCAGGGGCCTATCCCTACGAGCAGTACTTC,CASSEAFAGAYPYEQYF
TRBD1,NA,TRBV6-7,TRBJ1-5,TGTGCCACCTTCCCAAGTACAGGGGGCAAATGGAGTCAGCCCCAGCATTTT,CATFPSTGGKWSQPQHF
TRBD1,few,TRBV10-1,TRBJ2-1,TGCGCCAGCAGTAACCCGGGACAGGGTTCCTACAATGAGCAGTTCTTC,CASSNPGQGSYNEQFF
TRBD2,few,TRBV5-1,TRBJ2-7,TGCGCCAGCAGCTTGGTGGCTAGCGGGGGGGCTTTCTACGAGCAGTACTTC,CASSLVASGGAFYEQYF
NA,NA,TRBV19,TRBJ1-5,TGTGCCAGTAGTGGCCAGGGCGGTCAGCCCCAGCATTTT,CASSGQGGQPQHF
NA,few,TRBV28,TRBJ1-4,TGTGCCAGCAGGAGGACAGTAGCAACTAATGAAAAACTGTTTTTT,CASRRTVATNEKLFF
TRBD1,few,TRBV9,TRBJ1-6,TGTGCCAGCAGCGCGCAGGGGACAGGGGTTTCACCCCTCCACTTT,CASSAQGTGVSPLHF
TRBD2,NA,TRBV5-6,TRBJ2-3,TGTGCCAGCAGCCCGTGGGAGGCGGGGGGGGCAGATACGCAGTATTTT,CASSPWEAGGADTQYF
NA,NA,TRBV19,TRBJ1-1,TGTGCCAGTAGCCCCGTCGGGAAGAACACTGAAGCTTTCTTT,CASSPVGKNTEAFF
TRBD2,NA,TRBV10-2,TRBJ2-5,TGCGCCAGCAGGCGGACTAGCGGTCTACAAGAGACCCAGTACTTC,CASRRTSGLQETQYF
NA,few,TRBV4-1,TRBJ2-3,TGCGCCAGCAGCCAAATGGGGCCCACAGATACGCAGTATTTT,CASSQMGPTDTQYF
NA,NA,TRBV4-3,TRBJ2-7,TGCGCCAGCAGCCAAGTTGCGCAGGGGTGGTACGAGCAGTACTTC,CASSQVAQGWYEQYF
TRBD1,NA,TRBV11-2,TRBJ2-2,TGTGCCAGCAGGACAGGGTCGTCCGGGGAGCTGTTTTTT,CASRTGSSGELFF
NA,NA,TRBV7-2,TRBJ2-7,TGTGCCAGCAGCTCCGGGGAATACGAGCAGTACTTC,CASSSGEYEQYF
TRBD1,NA,TRBV28,TRBJ1-3,TGTGCCAGCAGTATAGTGACAGGGGGAAACACCATATATTTT,CASSIVTGGNTIYF
NA,NA,TRBV11-2,TRBJ1-1,TGTGCCAGCAGCTTAGTGTTGACAGGTAGCACTGAAGCTTTCTTT,CASSLVLTGSTEAFF
NA,NA,TRBV28,TRBJ1-1,TGTGCCAGCAGGGCCCGAGACGGGAACTTGAACACTGAAGCTTTCTTT,CASRARDGNLNTEAFF
TRBD2,few,TRBV7-8,TRBJ2-3,TGTGCCAGCAGCGTCACTAGCGCGCGCACAGATACGCAGTATTTT,CASSVTSARTDTQYF
TRBD1,NA,TRBV2,TRBJ1-6,TGTGCCAGCACCAGGACAGGGAAGAATTCACCCCTCCACTTT,CASTRTGKNSPLHF
NA,few,TRBV5-6,TRBJ1-2,TGCGCCAGCAGTCAATCGGTAGTTGCGGGTGGCTACACCTTC,CASSQSVVAGGYTF
NA,NA,TRBV4-2,TRBJ1-2,TGTGCCAGCAGCCAAGGGACCCGGGACTATGGCTGCACCTTC,CASSQGTRDYGCTF
NA,NA,TRBV27,TRBJ2-2,TGTGCCAGCAGTTTATCACAGGGTGGGGAGCTGTTTTTT,CASSLSQGGELFF
TRBD1,few,TRBV11-2,TRBJ2-2,TGTGCCAGCAGCCTGACAGGGTTCGGGGAGCTGTTTTTT,CASSLTGFGELFF
NA,few,TRBV5-5,TRBJ2-5,TGTGCCAGCAGCTTAGGACTACAACAAGAGACCCAGTACTTC,CASSLGLQQETQYF
TRBD1,NA,TRBV7-8,TRBJ2-5,TGTGCCAGCAGCGGTCTGACAGGGGGATTCCAAGAGACCCAGTACTTC,CASSGLTGGFQETQYF
NA,few,TRBV6-6,TRBJ1-2,TGTGCCAGCAGTCGATATGGACAGTCCTATGGCTACACCTTC,CASSRYGQSYGYTF
TRBD1,few,TRBV6-5,TRBJ1-2,TGTGCCAGCCGGAAGGGACAGGACTATGGCTACACCTTC,CASRKGQDYGYTF
TRBD1,few,TRBV6-5,TRBJ1-5,TGTGCCAGCAACACAGGGGATAGCAATCAGCCCCAGCATTTT,CASNTGDSNQPQHF
NA,NA,TRBV7-2,TRBJ1-1,TGTGCCAGCAGCCCCCTCGGGGGGTACACTGAAGCTTTCTTT,CASSPLGGYTEAFF
NA,few,TRBV15,TRBJ2-2,TGTGCCACCAGCAGAGACATGAACACCGGGGAGCTGTTTTTT,CATSRDMNTGELFF
TRBD1,few,TRBV5-1,TRBJ2-7,TGCGCCAGCAGCTTGGCCCAGGGGGCCTACGAGCAGTACTTC,CASSLAQGAYEQYF
NA,few,TRBV19,TRBJ2-6,TGTGCCAGTAGTCCCCCGGCGGGGGCTTTGGGGGCCAACGTCCTGACTTTC,CASSPPAGALGANVLTF
TRBD2,NA,TRBV11-2,TRBJ2-1,TGTGCCAGCAGCTTGCTAGCGGGGAGCTACAATGAGCAGTTCTTC,CASSLLAGSYNEQFF
NA,few,TRBV7-2,TRBJ1-1,TGTGCCAGCAGACTTACGACAGTGATGAACACTGAAGCTTTCTTT,CASRLTTVMNTEAFF
TRBD1,few,TRBV27,TRBJ1-1,TGTGCCAGCAGTAGGACAGGGCGGGACACTGAAGCTTTCTTT,CASSRTGRDTEAFF
TRBD2,NA,TRBV15,TRBJ2-3,TGTGCCACCAGCAGGACTAGCGGGGGGGCAGATACGCAGTATTTT,CATSRTSGGADTQYF
TRBD2,few,TRBV7-6,TRBJ2-5,TGTGCCAGCAGCTTTAGCGGGGGCCTCCAAGAGACCCAGTACTTC,CASSFSGGLQETQYF
TRBD1,few,TRBV4-3,TRBJ1-1,TGCGCCAGCAGCAAGACAGGGAACGCTGAAGCTTTCTTT,CASSKTGNAEAFF
NA,few,TRBV19,TRBJ1-1,TGTGCCAGTAGTATGGCGGGAGGGAGGAACACTGAAGCTTTCTTT,CASSMAGGRNTEAFF
NA,few,TRBV11-1,TRBJ1-1,TGTGCCAGCAGCTTGGGGGGACGAGCTTTCTTT,CASSLGGRAFF
NA,NA,TRBV7-3,TRBJ2-3,TGTGCCAGCAGCCCCCGGGGGAAGAGCACAGATACACAGTATTTT,CASSPRGKSTDTQYF